This entry concerns a single T cell receptor beta chain. The antigen is not known. The sample holds other DNA sequences that translate to the same CDR3. This entry belongs to a study of shared clonotypes between healthy human individuals. General study results and limits: Among donors, sharing of clonotypes was expected to be affected by sequencing depth. Memory subsets had estimated richness that was generally smaller than that of naive subsets.

Terminally differentiated effector memory CD45RA+ cells were left out of the naive CD8 fraction, which was CD45RO-negative and positively selected for CCR7. V gave up 0 bases and J gave up 5 bases, with 5 bases separating them. The CDR3 has 12 residues. Per the germline V gene, CDR1 is SGHDT and CDR2 is YYEEEE. A 200 ng quantity of DNA, roughly 32,000 T cell genomes, went into the sorted-subset replicate PCRs. In the authors' methods: For the immunoSEQ data, sequences were junction-only without quality scores, so filtering differed. TCRdb keeps only in-frame clones here, not all; method: immunoSEQ multiplex PCR. V, J and clone size reflect that table, while D and trimming were determined from the DNA. The table has some 800,000 clones, about 91% seen once; the top ten hold around 24%.

Sequencing was carried out using naive CD8+ T cells sorted from blood. The chain links TRBV5-6 to TRBJ2-5; D gene ambiguous. The sequence was obtained from a man aged 25-45 years in good health. As DNA, the CDR3 is TGTGCCAGCAGCTTGGCCGGGGAGACCCAGTACTTC. Amino acids: CASSLAGETQYF.